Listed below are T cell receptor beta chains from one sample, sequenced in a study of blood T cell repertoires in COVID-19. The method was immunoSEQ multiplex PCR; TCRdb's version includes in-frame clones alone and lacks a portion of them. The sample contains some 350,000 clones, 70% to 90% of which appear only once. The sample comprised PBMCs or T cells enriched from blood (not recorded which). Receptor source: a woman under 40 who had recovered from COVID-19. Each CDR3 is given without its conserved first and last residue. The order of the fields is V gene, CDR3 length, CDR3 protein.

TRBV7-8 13 ASSLEDRENTEAF
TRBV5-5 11 ASSLVMRTEAF
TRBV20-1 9 SAPMQIEQY
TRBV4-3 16 ASRLRDRGPRATGELF
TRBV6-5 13 ASIGGRGGNEKLF
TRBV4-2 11 ASSQEVQARAF
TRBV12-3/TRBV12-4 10 ASTQDNYGYT
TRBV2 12 ASYRDRLNTEAF
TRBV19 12 ASSIQGTNQPQH
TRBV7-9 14 ASSLAWTGGRNTIY
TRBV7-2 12 ASRKQGESYEQY
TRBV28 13 ASSQLQGDGQPQH
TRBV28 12 ASSWQGQRSGYT
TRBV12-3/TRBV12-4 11 ASSSRLYNEQF
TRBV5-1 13 ASSFGGQSGTEAF
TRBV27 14 ASSLSLGQGLNGYT
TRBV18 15 ASSPTGGLAETYEQY
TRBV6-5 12 ASSYAGVDTEAF
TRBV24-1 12 ATSDPWGNEKLF
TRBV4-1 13 ASSQGQGAWIKNT
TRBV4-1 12 ASSQERGADGYT
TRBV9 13 ASSFSGGYTDTQY
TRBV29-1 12 SASVAGGPYEQF
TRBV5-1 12 ASSLDSPGAEAF
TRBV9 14 ASSPSPAGMTDTQY
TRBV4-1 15 ASSHGRAGVLNTEAF
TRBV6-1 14 ASSEDSGQGNEKLF
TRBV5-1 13 ASSLTGTDVYGYT
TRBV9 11 ASSVGRGNTIY
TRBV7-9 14 ASSFEGASYHSPLH
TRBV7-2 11 ASSSSFGETQY
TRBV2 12 ASSGAAGGLPQY
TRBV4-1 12 ASSQESGYTEAF
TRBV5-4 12 ASSRALFNTEAF
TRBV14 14 ASSPDGGTANSPLH
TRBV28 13 ASSLSGQHNSPLH
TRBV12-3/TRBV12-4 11 ASSLGARWKLF
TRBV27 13 ASSLSNSGANVLT
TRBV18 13 ASSVSRTLQETQY
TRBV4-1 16 ASSQLHPGTGASEKLF
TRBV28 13 ASVPPGGYYQPQH
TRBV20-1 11 SSSSGGPNEQF
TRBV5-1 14 ASSPQGAGGPYEQY
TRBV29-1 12 SVEVGNRGTEAF
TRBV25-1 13 ASSEWGQFNYGYT
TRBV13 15 ASSLSRSRGFNQPQH
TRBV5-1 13 ASSSRTGWGNTIY
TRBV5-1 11 ASSFSGNTEAF
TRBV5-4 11 ASSTRQGGGYT
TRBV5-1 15 ASTLGEFWGSGNTIY
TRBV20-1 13 SASAPSGLGDTQY
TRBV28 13 ASRSSDRVNQPQH
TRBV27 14 ASSLTPGRIHYGYT
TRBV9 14 ASSVVGGRGYYGYT
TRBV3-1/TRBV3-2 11 ASSHAGAPEAF
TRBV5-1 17 ASSLNRGWPGTSGNTIY